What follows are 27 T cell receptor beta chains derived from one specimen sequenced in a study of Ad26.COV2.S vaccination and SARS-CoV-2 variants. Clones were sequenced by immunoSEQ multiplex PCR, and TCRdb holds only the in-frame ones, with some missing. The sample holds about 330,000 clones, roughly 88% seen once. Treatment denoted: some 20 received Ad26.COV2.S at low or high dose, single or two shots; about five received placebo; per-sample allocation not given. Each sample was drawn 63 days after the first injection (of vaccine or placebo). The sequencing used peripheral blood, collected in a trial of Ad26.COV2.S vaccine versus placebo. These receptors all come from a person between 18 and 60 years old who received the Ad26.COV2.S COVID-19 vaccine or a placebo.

Written as DNA, the CDR3 is TGTGCCAGCAAAGGGGTCGGCGCCGGGGAGCTGTTTTTT. It translates to CASKGVGAGELFF. The chain uses TRBV2 and TRBJ2-2; tentatively, D is TRBD1 (5 bases). CDR1 is SNHLY and CDR2 is FYNNEI in the germline V gene. V lost 7 bases and J 6 bases, leaving 12 bases between the germline ends. The CDR3 has 13 amino acids.

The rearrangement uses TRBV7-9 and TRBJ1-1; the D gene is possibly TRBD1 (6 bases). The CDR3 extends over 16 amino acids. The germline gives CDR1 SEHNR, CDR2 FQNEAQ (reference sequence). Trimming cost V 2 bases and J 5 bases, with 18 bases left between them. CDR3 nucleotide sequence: TGTGCCAGCAGCTTAAGTAGGGGCCCCAGGGGAACTGAAGCTTTCTTT. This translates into CASSLSRGPRGTEAFF.

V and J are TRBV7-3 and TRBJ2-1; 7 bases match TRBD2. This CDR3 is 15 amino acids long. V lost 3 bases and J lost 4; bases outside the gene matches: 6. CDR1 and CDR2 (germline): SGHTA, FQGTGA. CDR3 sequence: CASSFGPSGYNEQFF. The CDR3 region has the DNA TGTGCCAGCAGCTTCGGCCCTAGCGGATACAATGAGCAGTTCTTC.

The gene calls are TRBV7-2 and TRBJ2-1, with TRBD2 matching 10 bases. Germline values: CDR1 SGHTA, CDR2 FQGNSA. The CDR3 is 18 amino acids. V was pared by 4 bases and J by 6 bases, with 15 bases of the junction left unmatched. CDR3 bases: TGTGCCAGCAGCTCTTTACTAGCGGGATCCTTTGGGGCCAATGAGCAGTTCTTC. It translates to CASSSLLAGSFGANEQFF.

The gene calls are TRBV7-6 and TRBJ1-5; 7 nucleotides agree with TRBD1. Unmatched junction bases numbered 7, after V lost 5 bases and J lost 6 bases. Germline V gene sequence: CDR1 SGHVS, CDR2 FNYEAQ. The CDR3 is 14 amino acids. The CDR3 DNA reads TGTGCCAGCAGCCGATTGACAGGGTTTCAGCCCCAGCATTTT. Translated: CASSRLTGFQPQHF.

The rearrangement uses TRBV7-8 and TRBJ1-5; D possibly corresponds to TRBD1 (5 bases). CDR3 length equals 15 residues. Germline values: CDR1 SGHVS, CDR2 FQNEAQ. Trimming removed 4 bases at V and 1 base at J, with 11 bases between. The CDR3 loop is CASSSSGGSNQPQHF. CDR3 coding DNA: TGTGCCAGCAGCTCCTCGGGGGGAAGCAATCAGCCCCAGCATTTT.

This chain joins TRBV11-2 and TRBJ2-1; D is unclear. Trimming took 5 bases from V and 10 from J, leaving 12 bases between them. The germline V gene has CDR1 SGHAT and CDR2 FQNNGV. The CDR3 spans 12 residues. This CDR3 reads CASSPQGNEQFF. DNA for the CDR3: TGTGCCAGCAGCCCACAAGGAAACGAGCAGTTCTTC.

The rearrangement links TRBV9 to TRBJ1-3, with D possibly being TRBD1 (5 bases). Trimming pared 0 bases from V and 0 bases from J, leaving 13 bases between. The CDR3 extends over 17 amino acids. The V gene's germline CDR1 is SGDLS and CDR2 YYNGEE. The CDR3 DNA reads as TGTGCCAGCAGCGTAGCTCTCGGGGCCGTCTCTGGAAACACCATATATTTT. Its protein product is CASSVALGAVSGNTIYF.

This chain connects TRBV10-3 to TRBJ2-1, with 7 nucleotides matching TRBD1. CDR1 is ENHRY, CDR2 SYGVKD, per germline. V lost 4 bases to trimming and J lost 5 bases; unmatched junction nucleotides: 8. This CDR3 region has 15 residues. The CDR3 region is CAISGGTDSNNEQFF. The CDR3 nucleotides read TGTGCCATCAGTGGAGGGACAGATTCTAACAATGAGCAGTTCTTC.

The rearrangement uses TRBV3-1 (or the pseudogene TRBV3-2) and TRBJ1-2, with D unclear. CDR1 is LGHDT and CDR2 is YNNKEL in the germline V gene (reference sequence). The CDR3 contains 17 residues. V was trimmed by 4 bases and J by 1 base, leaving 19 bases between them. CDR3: CASSRSPRSSINYGYTF. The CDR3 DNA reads TGTGCCAGCAGCCGCTCCCCCCGGTCCTCCATTAACTATGGCTACACCTTC.

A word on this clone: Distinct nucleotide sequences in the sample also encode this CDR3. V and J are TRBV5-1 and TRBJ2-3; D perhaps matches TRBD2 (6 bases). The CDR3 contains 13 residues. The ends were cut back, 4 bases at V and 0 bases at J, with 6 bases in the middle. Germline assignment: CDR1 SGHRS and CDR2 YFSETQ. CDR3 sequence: CASSLASTDTQYF. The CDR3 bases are TGCGCCAGCAGCCTAGCGAGCACAGATACGCAGTATTTT.

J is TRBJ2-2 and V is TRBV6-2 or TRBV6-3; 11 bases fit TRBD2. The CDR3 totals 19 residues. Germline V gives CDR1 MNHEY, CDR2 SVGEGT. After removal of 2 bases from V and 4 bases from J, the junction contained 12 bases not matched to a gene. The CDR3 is CASSYHLLAGDESTGELFF. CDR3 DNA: TGTGCCAGCAGTTACCACCTACTAGCGGGAGATGAAAGCACCGGGGAGCTGTTTTTT.

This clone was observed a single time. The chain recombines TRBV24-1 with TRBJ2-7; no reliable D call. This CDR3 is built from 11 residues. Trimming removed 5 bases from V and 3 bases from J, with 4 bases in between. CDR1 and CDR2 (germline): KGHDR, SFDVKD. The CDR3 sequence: CATSGYYEQYV. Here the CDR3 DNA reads TGTGCCACCAGTGGATACTACGAGCAGTACGTC.

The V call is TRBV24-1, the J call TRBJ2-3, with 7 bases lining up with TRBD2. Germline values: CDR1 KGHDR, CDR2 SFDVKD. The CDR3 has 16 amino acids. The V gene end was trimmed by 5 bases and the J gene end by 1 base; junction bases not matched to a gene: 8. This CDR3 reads CATSGGGTSGTDTQYF. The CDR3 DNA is TGTGCCACCAGTGGGGGGGGAACTAGCGGCACAGATACGCAGTATTTT.

CDR3 region: CASSLVGGNTEAFF. CDR3 in DNA: TGTGCCAGCAGCTTAGTAGGGGGGAACACTGAAGCTTTCTTT. The V and J genes are TRBV7-2 and TRBJ1-1; possibly TRBD1 for D (6 bases). Germline V gives CDR1 SGHTA, CDR2 FQGNSA. The germline V and J ends were trimmed by 1 base and 1 base, with 7 bases remaining between them. This CDR3 spans 14 amino acids.

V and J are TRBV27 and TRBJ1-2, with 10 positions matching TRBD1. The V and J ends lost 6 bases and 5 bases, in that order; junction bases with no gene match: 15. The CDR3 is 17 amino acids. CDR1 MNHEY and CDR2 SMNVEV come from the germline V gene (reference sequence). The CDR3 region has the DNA TGTGCCAGCAGCTCAGTTATCTTGGGACAGGGGCCTTATGGCTACACCTTC. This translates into CASSSVILGQGPYGYTF.

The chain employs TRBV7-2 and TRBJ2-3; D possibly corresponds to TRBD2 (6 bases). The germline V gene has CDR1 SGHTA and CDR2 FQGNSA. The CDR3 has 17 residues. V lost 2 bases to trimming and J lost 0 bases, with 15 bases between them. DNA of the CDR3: TGTGCCAGCAGCTTAACGCCAGCGGGCGCAAGCACAGATACGCAGTATTTT. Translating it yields CASSLTPAGASTDTQYF.

Written as DNA, the CDR3 is TGTGCCAGCTCACCCGGTCGGGAGCGGAACACTGAAGCTTTCTTT. This gives the protein CASSPGRERNTEAFF. The chain employs TRBV18 and TRBJ1-1, with D unresolved. Germline CDR1 KGHSH, CDR2 LQKENI. This CDR3 comprises 15 residues. The V end was cut by 3 bases, the J end by 1 base, with 12 bases between.

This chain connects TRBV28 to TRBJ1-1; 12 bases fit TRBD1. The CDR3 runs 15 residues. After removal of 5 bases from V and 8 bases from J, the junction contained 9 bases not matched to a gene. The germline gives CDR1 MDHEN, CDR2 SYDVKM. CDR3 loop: CASSQPGQGAKEAFF. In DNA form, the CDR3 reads TGTGCCAGCAGTCAACCGGGACAGGGGGCGAAAGAAGCTTTCTTT.

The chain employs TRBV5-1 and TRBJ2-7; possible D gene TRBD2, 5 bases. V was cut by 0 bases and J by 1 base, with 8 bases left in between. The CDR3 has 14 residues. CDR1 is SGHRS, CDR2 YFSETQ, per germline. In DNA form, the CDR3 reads TGCGCCAGCAGCTTGGACGGGGTTTCCTACGAGCAGTACTTC. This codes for CASSLDGVSYEQYF. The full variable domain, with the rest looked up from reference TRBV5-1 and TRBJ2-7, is KAGVTQTPRYLIKTRGQQVTLSCSPISGHRSVSWYQQTPGQGLQFLFEYFSETQRNKGNFPGRFSGRQFSNSRSEMNVSTLELGDSALYLCASSLDGVSYEQYFGPGTRLTVT.

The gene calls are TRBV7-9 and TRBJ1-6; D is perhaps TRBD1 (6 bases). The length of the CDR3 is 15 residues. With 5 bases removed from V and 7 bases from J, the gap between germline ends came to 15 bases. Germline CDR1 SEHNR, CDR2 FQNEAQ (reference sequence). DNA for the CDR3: TGTGCCAGCAGCGTAACAGAGGGGGAGAATTCACCCCTCCACTTT. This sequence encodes CASSVTEGENSPLHF.

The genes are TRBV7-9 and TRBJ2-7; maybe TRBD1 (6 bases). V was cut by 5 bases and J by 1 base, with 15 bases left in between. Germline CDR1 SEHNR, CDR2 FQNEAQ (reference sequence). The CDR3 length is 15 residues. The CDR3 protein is CASSPPTGESYEQYF. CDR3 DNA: TGTGCCAGCAGCCCTCCGACAGGAGAGTCCTACGAGCAGTACTTC.

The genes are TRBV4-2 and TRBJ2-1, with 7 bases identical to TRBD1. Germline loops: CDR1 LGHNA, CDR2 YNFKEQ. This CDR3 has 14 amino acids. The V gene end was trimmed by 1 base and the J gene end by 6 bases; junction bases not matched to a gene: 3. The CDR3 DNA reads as TGTGCCAGCAGCCAAGTTGGGGACAGCAATGAGCAGTTCTTC. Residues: CASSQVGDSNEQFF.

CDR3 in DNA: TGTGCCAGCAGCTTAACGTCAGCGGTCCTTTACAATGAGCAGTTCTTC. This sequence encodes CASSLTSAVLYNEQFF. J is TRBJ2-1 and V is TRBV7-2; TRBD2 is a possible D gene (5 bases). This CDR3 has 16 amino acids. The V end was cut by 2 bases, the J end by 4 bases, with 15 bases between. Germline loops: CDR1 SGHTA, CDR2 FQGNSA.

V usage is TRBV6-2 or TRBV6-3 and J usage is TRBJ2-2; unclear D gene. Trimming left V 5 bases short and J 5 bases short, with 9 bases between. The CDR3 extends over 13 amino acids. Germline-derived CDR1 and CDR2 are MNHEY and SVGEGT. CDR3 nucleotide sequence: TGTGCCAGCAGTAGGACGGTGACCGGGGAGCTGTTTTTT. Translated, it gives CASSRTVTGELFF.

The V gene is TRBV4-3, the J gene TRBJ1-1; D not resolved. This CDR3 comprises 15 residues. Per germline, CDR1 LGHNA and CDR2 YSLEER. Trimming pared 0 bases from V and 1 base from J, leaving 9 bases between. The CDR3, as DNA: TGCGCCAGCAGCCAAGATAGAGCACCGAACACTGAAGCTTTCTTT. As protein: CASSQDRAPNTEAFF.

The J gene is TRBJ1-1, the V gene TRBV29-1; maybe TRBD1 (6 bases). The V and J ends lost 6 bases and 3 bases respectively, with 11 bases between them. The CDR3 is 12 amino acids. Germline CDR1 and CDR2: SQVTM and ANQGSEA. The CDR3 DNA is TGCAGCGTCGGACAGATCTACACTGAAGCTTTCTTT. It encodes CSVGQIYTEAFF.